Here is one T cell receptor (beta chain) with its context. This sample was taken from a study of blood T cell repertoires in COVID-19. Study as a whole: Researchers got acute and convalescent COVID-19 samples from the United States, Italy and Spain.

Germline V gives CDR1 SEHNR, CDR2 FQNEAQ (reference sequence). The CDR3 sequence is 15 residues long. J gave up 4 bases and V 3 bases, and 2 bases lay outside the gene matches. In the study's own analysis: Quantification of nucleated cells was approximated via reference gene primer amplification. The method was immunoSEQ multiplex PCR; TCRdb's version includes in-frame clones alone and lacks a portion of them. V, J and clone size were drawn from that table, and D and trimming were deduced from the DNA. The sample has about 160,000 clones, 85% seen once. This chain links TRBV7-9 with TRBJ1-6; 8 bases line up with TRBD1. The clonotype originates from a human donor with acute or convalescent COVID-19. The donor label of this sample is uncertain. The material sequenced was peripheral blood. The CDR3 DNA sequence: TGTGCCAGCAGCTTCGACAGGGGATATAATTCACCCCTCCACTTT. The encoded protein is CASSFDRGYNSPLHF.